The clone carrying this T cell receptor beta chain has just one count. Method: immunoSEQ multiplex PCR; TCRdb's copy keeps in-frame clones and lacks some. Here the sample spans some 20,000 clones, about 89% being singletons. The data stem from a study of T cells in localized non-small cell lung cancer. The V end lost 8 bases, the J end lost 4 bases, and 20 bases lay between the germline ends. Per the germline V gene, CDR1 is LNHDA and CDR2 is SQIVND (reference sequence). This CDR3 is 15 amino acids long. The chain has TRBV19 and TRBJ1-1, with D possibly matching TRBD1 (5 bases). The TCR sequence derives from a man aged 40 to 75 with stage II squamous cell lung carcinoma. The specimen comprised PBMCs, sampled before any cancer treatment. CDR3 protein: CASSLGVVQTTEAFF. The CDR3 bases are TGTGCCAGTTCATTGGGGGTGGTACAGACCACTGAAGCTTTCTTT.